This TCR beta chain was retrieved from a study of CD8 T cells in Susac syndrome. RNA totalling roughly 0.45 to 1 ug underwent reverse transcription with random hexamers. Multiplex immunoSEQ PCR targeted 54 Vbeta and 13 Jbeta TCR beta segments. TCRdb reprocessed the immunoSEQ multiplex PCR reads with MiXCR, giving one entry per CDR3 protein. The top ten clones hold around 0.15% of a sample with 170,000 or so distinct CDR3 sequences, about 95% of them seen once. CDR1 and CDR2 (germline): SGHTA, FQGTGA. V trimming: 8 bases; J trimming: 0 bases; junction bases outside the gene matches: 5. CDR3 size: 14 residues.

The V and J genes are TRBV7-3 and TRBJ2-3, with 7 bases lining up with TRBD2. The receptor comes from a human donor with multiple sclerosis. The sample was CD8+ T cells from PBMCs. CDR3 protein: CASGFGGSTDTQYF. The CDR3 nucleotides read TGTGCCAGCGGGTTCGGGGGGAGCACAGATACGCAGTATTTT. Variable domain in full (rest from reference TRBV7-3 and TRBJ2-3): GAGVSQTPSNKVTEKGKYVELRCDPISGHTALYWYRQSLGQGPEFLIYFQGTGAADDSGLPNDRFFAVRPEGSVSTLKIQRTERGDSAVYLCASGFGGSTDTQYFGPGTRLTVL.